This passage covers 6 T cell receptor beta chains from one sample sequenced in a study of PD-1 blockade in classical Hodgkin lymphoma. The time point is: cycle 4 day 1 (C4D1), after more than 5 weeks of nivolumab. After autologous stem cell transplantation all patients relapsed, and prior brentuximab vedotin exposure differed between cohorts. Thawed PBMCs were subjected to magnetic negative selection, which yielded isolated CD8+ T cells. Method: immunoSEQ multiplex PCR; TCRdb's copy keeps in-frame clones and lacks some. This table has some 8,400 clones, approximately 82% appearing once. The sequences come from CD8+ T cells from blood, collected before the fourth cycle of nivolumab. These receptors all stem from a human donor with classical Hodgkin lymphoma.

This clone has a single count. The chain joins TRBV5-5 to TRBJ2-7, with TRBD1 matching 11 bases. The CDR3 contains 14 residues. V lost 2 bases, J lost 3 bases, and 1 base stayed unmatched. The germline V gene encodes CDR1 SGHKS and CDR2 YYEKEE (reference sequence). For the CDR3, the DNA is TGTGCCAGCAGCTTAGGGACAGGGGGCTACGAGCAGTACTTC. Residues: CASSLGTGGYEQYF. Full variable domain (missing parts from reference TRBV5-5 and TRBJ2-7): DAGVTQSPTHLIKTRGQQVTLRCSPISGHKSVSWYQQVLGQGPQFIFQYYEKEERGRGNFPDRFSARQFPNYSSELNVNALLLGDSALYLCASSLGTGGYEQYFGPGTRLTVT.

V is TRBV19 and J is TRBJ1-1, with no clear D. V was shortened by 5 bases and J by 1 base, with 8 bases between the two germline ends. The CDR3 spans 13 residues. Per the germline V gene, CDR1 is LNHDA and CDR2 is SQIVND (reference sequence). The CDR3 region has the DNA TGTGCCAGTAGTCTGGGTAAGAACACTGAAGCTTTCTTT. Protein: CASSLGKNTEAFF.

The chain has TRBV4-1 and TRBJ2-5, with 8 bases matching TRBD2. Unmatched junction bases numbered 8, after V lost 3 bases and J lost 5 bases. Germline-derived CDR1 and CDR2 are MGHRA and YSYEKL. This CDR3 is built from 15 residues. The CDR3 bases are TGCGCCAGCAGCCAGATAGCGGGGACCCAGGAGACCCAGTACTTC. Translation: CASSQIAGTQETQYF.

This chain links TRBV29-1 with TRBJ2-2; TRBD2 aligns across 11 bases. The J segment lost 3 bases and the V segment lost 2 bases, leaving 5 bases of the junction unmatched. The CDR3 is 16 residues long. CDR1 and CDR2 (germline): SQVTM, ANQGSEA. Written as DNA, the CDR3 is TGCAGCGTTGAACTAGCGGGGGGCCACCACACCGGGGAGCTGTTTTTT. The encoded protein is CSVELAGGHHTGELFF.

This chain uses TRBV4-1 with TRBJ1-5; D gene unclear. CDR3 size: 15 residues. V was clipped by 0 bases and J by 2 bases, with 8 bases between them. In germline, CDR1 is MGHRA, CDR2 YSYEKL. CDR3 protein: CASSQDPGGNQPQHF. The CDR3 nucleotides are TGCGCCAGCAGCCAAGATCCAGGCGGCAATCAGCCCCAGCATTTT.

The genes are TRBV6-1 and TRBJ2-7; 8 nucleotides agree with TRBD1. The CDR3 sequence is 13 residues long. The ends lost 5 bases at V and 6 bases at J; junction bases unmatched: 6. Germline CDR1 MNHNS, CDR2 SASEGT. The CDR3 protein is CASSYDRGIEQYF. CDR3 in DNA: TGTGCCAGCAGTTATGACAGGGGTATCGAGCAGTACTTC.